Sequencing of this TCR beta chain was carried out in a study of cytomegalovirus exposure and HLA in healthy donors. Study-wide context: As released early, the data held 70 million to 95 million unique TCRs from HLA-typed donors. Notes on the study in general: One cluster of highly shared sequence variants probably arose as a sequencing artifact. As a later analysis showed, a missense DCLRE1C variant was linked to trimming of TCR beta V- and J-genes. Three chains linked to CMV were shown in vitro to be specific for CMV antigens.

The PCR used 60 Vbeta and 13 Jbeta primers. Profiling relied on immunoSEQ multiplex PCR, and the TCRdb table lists in-frame clones only, not all of them. Of 100,000 to 120,000 clones in the sample, approximately 70% are singletons; the top ten hold approximately 3%. Germline V gene sequence: CDR1 SGHNT, CDR2 YENEEA. V was pared by 5 bases and J by 3 bases, with 5 bases of the junction left unmatched. The CDR3 runs to 15 residues. On this clone itself: What it recognizes is unknown.

This chain joins TRBV11-3 and TRBJ2-1; 9 nucleotides line up with TRBD1. The sequencing sample was made of PBMCs. The TCR comes from a man aged 30-40 years in good health and CMV-seronegative. CDR3 sequence: CASSPPGQGYNEQFF. CDR3 nucleotide sequence: TGTGCCAGCAGCCCGCCGGGACAGGGCTACAATGAGCAGTTCTTC. The full variable domain, completed using reference TRBV11-3 and TRBJ2-1, is EAGVVQSPRYKIIEKKQPVAFWCNPISGHNTLYWYLQNLGQGPELLIRYENEEAVDDSQLPKDRFSAERLKGVDSTLKIQPAELGDSAVYLCASSPPGQGYNEQFFGPGTRLTVL.